This T cell receptor (beta chain) was profiled in a study of T cells in women clearing cervical HPV infection. Overall study context: Case blood was drawn when the lesion was first found; control blood after infection became undetectable. Study-wide results and caveats: CIN3+ cases had significantly higher TCR repertoire richness than controls, but evenness did not differ.

Clones were sequenced by immunoSEQ multiplex PCR, and TCRdb holds only the in-frame ones, with some missing. In total, the table holds some 25,000 clones. In the case of this clone: What it binds is unknown. The read gets to within 3 residues of the CDR3 end, and the germline J gene fills in the rest.

The CDR3 runs 14 residues. The V segment lost 6 bases and the J segment 2 bases; nucleotides outside the gene matches: 6. Germline CDR1 LNHDA, CDR2 SQIVND (reference sequence). This sequence originates from a woman between 18 and 70 years old with a cervical HPV16 infection that either progressed to CIN3+ or cleared (not recorded which). The V call is TRBV19, the J call TRBJ1-1; 7 bases are shared with TRBD1. The sample was blood buffy coat. Partial CDR3 DNA: TGTGCCAGTAGGTTACAGGGGATAAACACTGAA. It codes for CASRLQGINTE. The whole CDR3 reads CASRLQGINTEAFF.